This T cell receptor (beta chain) was documented in a study of T cell changes during pregnancy in multiple sclerosis. Data came from immunoSEQ multiplex PCR; TCRdb stores just in-frame clones and leaves some out. This table holds approximately 85,000 clones, approximately 90% found once. This clone has only one observation. CDR1 MNHEY and CDR2 SVGAGI come from the germline V gene. J lost 7 bases, V lost 6 bases, and 9 bases had no gene match. The CDR3 has 15 amino acids. The clonotype originates from a female donor with multiple sclerosis, enrolled in a pregnancy study. This chain joins TRBV6-5 and TRBJ1-4; TRBD1 aligns across 9 bases. Sample: peripheral blood, taken in the first trimester of pregnancy. The CDR3 here is CASSQHRDRAEKLFF. Written as DNA, the CDR3 is TGTGCCAGCAGCCAACACCGGGACAGGGCTGAAAAACTGTTTTTT.